What follows is one T cell receptor beta chain and its context. Its antigen is still unknown. Sequencing was performed with immunoSEQ multiplex PCR; in TCRdb, only in-frame clones are kept and a portion is missing. The profile shows hundreds of thousands of clones, 90% to 97% of them singletons. This specimen belongs to a study of shared clonotypes between healthy human individuals. Whole-study findings and limits: Of the naive CD4 clonotypes, roughly 5.5% were shared across a few donors. Among non-shared clonotypes, generation probabilities were lower than among those shared by all four donors.

This CDR3 contains 12 residues. The germline gives CDR1 MDHEN, CDR2 SYDVKM. This rearrangement joins TRBV28 to TRBJ1-1; D perhaps matches TRBD1 (6 bases). The sequence was obtained from a woman aged 25 to 39 in good health. Sequences were obtained from naive CD4+ T cells sorted from blood. Subset of the sample: CD45RA+ positively selected. The CDR3 protein is CVAGGLDTEAFF. CDR3 in DNA: TGTGTCGCGGGGGGCTTGGACACTGAAGCTTTCTTT.